One and the same sample provided the 3 T cell receptor beta chains below, sequenced in a study of blood T cell repertoires in COVID-19. Measured with immunoSEQ multiplex PCR; TCRdb has only the in-frame clones, and not every one. The sample lists under 400,000 clones, 90% seen once, with around 6.3% in the top ten. Sequencing input: peripheral blood. These TCRs come from a man younger than 35 with active or convalescent COVID-19.

The chain employs TRBV27 and TRBJ2-1; 8 nucleotides line up with TRBD2. CDR1 and CDR2 (germline): MNHEY, SMNVEV (reference sequence). This CDR3 has 16 amino acids. V shed 8 bases, J shed 6 bases, and the junction held 15 bases outside the gene matches. This CDR3 reads CASAWASGSMGNEQFF. DNA for the CDR3: TGTGCCAGCGCCTGGGCTAGCGGGTCCATGGGCAATGAGCAGTTCTTC.

The CDR3 is CASSQQGVPDTEAFF. The CDR3 DNA follows: TGTGCCAGCAGTCAACAGGGTGTTCCGGACACTGAAGCTTTCTTT. The rearrangement joins TRBV2 to TRBJ1-1; tentative D call: TRBD1 (6 bases). Trimming cost V 5 bases and J 3 bases, with 16 bases left between them. The CDR3 contains 15 residues. Per germline, CDR1 SNHLY and CDR2 FYNNEI.

The V call is TRBV15, the J call TRBJ1-4; D is ambiguous. The germline V gene has CDR1 LNHNV and CDR2 YYDKDF (reference sequence). V was pared by 0 bases and J by 10 bases, with 18 bases between. The CDR3 contains 16 residues. The CDR3 DNA sequence: TGTGCCACCAGCAGAGACCGAGTCGGCCCAGAGGTAAAACTGTTTTTT. It specifies CATSRDRVGPEVKLFF.